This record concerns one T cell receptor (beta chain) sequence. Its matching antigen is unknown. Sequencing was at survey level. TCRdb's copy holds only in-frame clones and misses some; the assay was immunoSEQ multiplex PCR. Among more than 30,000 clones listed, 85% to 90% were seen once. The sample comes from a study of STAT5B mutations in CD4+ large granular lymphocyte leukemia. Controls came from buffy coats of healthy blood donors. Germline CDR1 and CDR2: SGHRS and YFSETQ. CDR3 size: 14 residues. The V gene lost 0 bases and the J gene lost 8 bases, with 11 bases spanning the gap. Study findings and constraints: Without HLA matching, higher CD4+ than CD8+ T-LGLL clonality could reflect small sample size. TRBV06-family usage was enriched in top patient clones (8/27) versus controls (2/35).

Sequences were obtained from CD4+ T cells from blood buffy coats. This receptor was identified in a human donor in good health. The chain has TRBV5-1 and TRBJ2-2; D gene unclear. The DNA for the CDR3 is TGCGCCAGCAGCTTGGAACAGCGAGGTGGGGAGCTGTTTTTT. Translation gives CASSLEQRGGELFF.